A single sample gave rise to the 18 T cell receptor beta chains below, sequenced in a study of low-dose radiotherapy and immunotherapy resistance in tumors. Time point: before trial treatment. First-strand cDNA used TRAV- and TRBV-specific primers, covering alpha and beta chains. TCRs underwent around 18 PCR cycles of amplification with a constant-region primer and V-primer adapter. TCRdb redid the calling of the reads with MiXCR, one entry per CDR3 protein. Of some 85,000 distinct CDR3 sequences listed, 15% to 20% are singletons. Source: PBMCs, taken before treatment. These receptors were obtained from a male donor with prostate cancer.

The sample holds many counts of this clonotype. CDR3 region: CASSFSDSNQPQHF. The CDR3 DNA follows: TGTGCCAGCAGTTTTTCAGATAGCAATCAGCCCCAGCATTTT. The chain combines TRBV12-3 or TRBV12-4 with TRBJ1-5; D ambiguous. This CDR3 has 14 amino acids. With 3 bases removed from V and 0 bases from J, the gap between germline ends came to 6 bases.

The table lists this clonotype with many counts. The rearrangement uses TRBV15 and TRBJ2-7; D is unresolved. The CDR3 is 15 residues long. In germline, CDR1 is LNHNV, CDR2 YYDKDF (reference sequence). V lost 0 bases, J lost 7 bases, and 16 bases lay in between. CDR3 protein: CATSRDRRPEGEQYF. DNA of the CDR3: TGTGCCACCAGCAGAGATCGGAGACCTGAAGGTGAGCAGTACTTC.

This clonotype was found many times. CDR3 sequence: CASSLLTALSTDTQYF. The CDR3 bases are TGTGCCAGCAGTTTACTTACAGCTCTTAGCACAGATACGCAGTATTTT. The chain uses TRBV28 and TRBJ2-3; no definite D call. The germline V gene has CDR1 MDHEN and CDR2 SYDVKM. CDR3 size: 16 residues. The V end was cut by 2 bases, the J end by 0 bases, with 12 bases between.

Many counts were recorded for this clonotype. J is TRBJ2-7 and V is TRBV30; 7 bases fit TRBD2. This CDR3 spans 15 amino acids. Germline values: CDR1 GTSNPN, CDR2 SVGIG (reference sequence). V lost 0 bases and J lost 0; bases outside the gene matches: 5. The CDR3: CAWSVRLAVSYEQYF. The CDR3 DNA reads as TGTGCCTGGAGTGTACGGCTAGCGGTCTCCTACGAGCAGTACTTC.

This clonotype came up many times. The chain has TRBV6-2 or TRBV6-3 and TRBJ2-2; 7 nucleotides line up with TRBD2. CDR1 is MNHEY and CDR2 is SVGEGT in the germline V gene. CDR3 length: 16 residues. V lost 6 bases and J lost 5; bases outside the gene matches: 12. CDR3 nucleotide sequence: TGTGCCAGCAGGGTACGACGGGGGGACGGAACCGGGGAGCTGTTTTTT. As protein: CASRVRRGDGTGELFF.

This clonotype has a count of ten or more. The rearrangement joins TRBV2 to TRBJ1-5, with TRBD1 matching over 7 bases. Germline CDR1 is SNHLY and CDR2 is FYNNEI. The CDR3 totals 13 residues. The trim removed 7 bases at V and 1 base at J, leaving 1 base unmatched. Written as DNA, the CDR3 is TGTGCCAGCAACAGGGGCAGCAATCAGCCCCAGCATTTT. Its translation is CASNRGSNQPQHF.

This clonotype was recorded at least ten times. The chain uses TRBV28 and TRBJ2-2; TRBD1 or TRBD2 may be the D gene (7 bases each). This CDR3 has 14 residues. Germline CDR1 and CDR2: MDHEN and SYDVKM. Trimming stripped 7 bases from V and 2 bases from J, with 11 bases between. The CDR3 protein is CASTRGGNTGELFF. In DNA, the CDR3 is TGTGCCAGCACCAGGGGGGGAAACACCGGGGAGCTGTTTTTT.

In its sample, this clonotype was seen many times. CDR3 sequence reads: CASSLNSGYGYTF. The CDR3 nucleotides are TGTGCCAGCAGCTTAAACAGCGGGTATGGCTACACCTTC. The chain has TRBV7-9 and TRBJ1-2; D unresolved. Germline-derived CDR1 and CDR2 are SEHNR and FQNEAQ (reference sequence). V shed 2 bases and J shed 5 bases, with 9 bases lying between them. This CDR3 comprises 13 residues.

This clonotype appeared many times. The CDR3 loop reads CASSPAGGPYNEQFF. CDR3 sequence (DNA): TGTGCCAGCAGCCCCGCTGGGGGGCCCTACAATGAGCAGTTCTTC. The chain uses TRBV7-9 and TRBJ2-1; possibly TRBD1 or TRBD2 for D (6 bases each). Germline V gene lookup returns CDR1 SEHNR and CDR2 FQNEAQ (reference sequence). Trimming pared 5 bases from V and 2 bases from J, leaving 13 bases between. The CDR3 covers 15 residues.

The table lists this clonotype with many counts. The V gene is TRBV2, the J gene TRBJ2-5, with D maybe TRBD1 (5 bases). Trimming cost V 7 bases and J 1 base, with 10 bases left between them. The CDR3 covers 13 residues. Germline V gives CDR1 SNHLY, CDR2 FYNNEI. CDR3 in DNA: TGTGCCAGCACATCAGGGTTCCAAGAGACCCAGTACTTC. Translating gives CASTSGFQETQYF.

This clonotype was counted many times. The chain joins TRBV20-1 to TRBJ2-1, with 7 nucleotides matching TRBD2. This CDR3 has 16 residues. Losses at the gene ends were 5 bases for V and 7 bases for J; bases not matched to a gene: 17. Per germline, CDR1 DFQATT and CDR2 SNEGSKA (reference sequence). The CDR3 DNA sequence: TGCAGTGCTCAGGCGGTTGCGGGAACGGGAGGTAATGAGCAGTTCTTC. Translation: CSAQAVAGTGGNEQFF.

This clonotype showed up many times. In DNA, the CDR3 is TGCGCCAGCAGCCAAGAATCCCTAGCGGGGGACACAGATACGCAGTATTTT. Amino acids: CASSQESLAGDTDTQYF. The chain recombines TRBV4-1 with TRBJ2-3; 10 bases match TRBD2. This CDR3 is 17 amino acids long. Germline V CDR1 and CDR2: MGHRA, YSYEKL. Trimming took 0 bases from V and 2 from J; bases not matched to a gene: 5.

This clonotype showed up just a few times. This rearrangement joins TRBV2 to TRBJ1-5; the match to TRBD1 covers 8 bases. The germline V gene encodes CDR1 SNHLY and CDR2 FYNNEI. There are 14 residues in the CDR3. The V gene end was trimmed by 6 bases and the J gene end by 3 bases; junction bases not matched to a gene: 4. The CDR3 region has the DNA TGTGCCAGCAGCGGACAGGGAAACAATCAGCCCCAGCATTTT. This translates into CASSGQGNNQPQHF.

This clonotype was seen repeatedly, ten times or more. This chain connects TRBV23-1 to TRBJ2-7, with 15 bases that match TRBD2. TRBV23-1 is flagged as an ORF with uncertain function. The CDR3 contains 18 residues. The V and J ends lost 3 bases and 5 bases, in that order; junction bases with no gene match: 11. CDR3 residues: CASSHHRTSGGGPNEQYF. Written as DNA, the CDR3 is TGCGCCAGCAGTCACCACCGGACTAGCGGGGGGGGTCCGAACGAGCAGTACTTC.

At least ten counts were recorded for this clonotype. The chain uses TRBV12-3 or TRBV12-4 and TRBJ2-4; no reliable D call. This CDR3 region has 16 residues. V dropped 5 bases and J dropped 0 bases, with 14 bases sitting between them. This CDR3 reads CASSLRSTIAKNIQYF. DNA for the CDR3: TGTGCCAGCAGTCTCCGAAGTACTATAGCCAAAAACATTCAGTACTTC.

This clonotype was seen ten or more times. V usage is TRBV19 and J usage is TRBJ2-3; TRBD2 matches 7 bases. Trimming cost V 5 bases and J 4 bases; bases outside gene matches: 9. This CDR3 is built from 15 residues. CDR1 and CDR2 from the germline V gene are LNHDA and SQIVND (reference sequence). CDR3 bases: TGTGCCAGTAGTCTGAACGCGGGAGCCCCAGATACGCAGTATTTT. This translates into CASSLNAGAPDTQYF.

A word on this clonotype: This sequence is one base from a far larger clone and is likely a read error. The CDR3 coding sequence is TGTGCCAAAAATAGGGTGAATCGGGCCGATACGCAGTATTTT. It translates to CAKNRVNRADTQYF. V gene TRBV6-1 combines with J gene TRBJ2-3, with D uncertain. CDR3 length equals 14 residues. V gave up 10 bases and J gave up 6 bases, with 20 bases separating them. Germline values: CDR1 MNHNS, CDR2 SASEGT.

The sample holds many counts of this clonotype. The CDR3 DNA follows: TGTGCCAGTAGTATACCGTCACGGGCCAACTATGGCTACACCTTC. Encoded protein: CASSIPSRANYGYTF. The gene calls are TRBV19 and TRBJ1-2, with D hard to call. From germline, CDR1 is LNHDA and CDR2 SQIVND (reference sequence). CDR3 size: 15 residues. V was shortened by 2 bases and J by 2 bases, with 12 bases between the two germline ends.